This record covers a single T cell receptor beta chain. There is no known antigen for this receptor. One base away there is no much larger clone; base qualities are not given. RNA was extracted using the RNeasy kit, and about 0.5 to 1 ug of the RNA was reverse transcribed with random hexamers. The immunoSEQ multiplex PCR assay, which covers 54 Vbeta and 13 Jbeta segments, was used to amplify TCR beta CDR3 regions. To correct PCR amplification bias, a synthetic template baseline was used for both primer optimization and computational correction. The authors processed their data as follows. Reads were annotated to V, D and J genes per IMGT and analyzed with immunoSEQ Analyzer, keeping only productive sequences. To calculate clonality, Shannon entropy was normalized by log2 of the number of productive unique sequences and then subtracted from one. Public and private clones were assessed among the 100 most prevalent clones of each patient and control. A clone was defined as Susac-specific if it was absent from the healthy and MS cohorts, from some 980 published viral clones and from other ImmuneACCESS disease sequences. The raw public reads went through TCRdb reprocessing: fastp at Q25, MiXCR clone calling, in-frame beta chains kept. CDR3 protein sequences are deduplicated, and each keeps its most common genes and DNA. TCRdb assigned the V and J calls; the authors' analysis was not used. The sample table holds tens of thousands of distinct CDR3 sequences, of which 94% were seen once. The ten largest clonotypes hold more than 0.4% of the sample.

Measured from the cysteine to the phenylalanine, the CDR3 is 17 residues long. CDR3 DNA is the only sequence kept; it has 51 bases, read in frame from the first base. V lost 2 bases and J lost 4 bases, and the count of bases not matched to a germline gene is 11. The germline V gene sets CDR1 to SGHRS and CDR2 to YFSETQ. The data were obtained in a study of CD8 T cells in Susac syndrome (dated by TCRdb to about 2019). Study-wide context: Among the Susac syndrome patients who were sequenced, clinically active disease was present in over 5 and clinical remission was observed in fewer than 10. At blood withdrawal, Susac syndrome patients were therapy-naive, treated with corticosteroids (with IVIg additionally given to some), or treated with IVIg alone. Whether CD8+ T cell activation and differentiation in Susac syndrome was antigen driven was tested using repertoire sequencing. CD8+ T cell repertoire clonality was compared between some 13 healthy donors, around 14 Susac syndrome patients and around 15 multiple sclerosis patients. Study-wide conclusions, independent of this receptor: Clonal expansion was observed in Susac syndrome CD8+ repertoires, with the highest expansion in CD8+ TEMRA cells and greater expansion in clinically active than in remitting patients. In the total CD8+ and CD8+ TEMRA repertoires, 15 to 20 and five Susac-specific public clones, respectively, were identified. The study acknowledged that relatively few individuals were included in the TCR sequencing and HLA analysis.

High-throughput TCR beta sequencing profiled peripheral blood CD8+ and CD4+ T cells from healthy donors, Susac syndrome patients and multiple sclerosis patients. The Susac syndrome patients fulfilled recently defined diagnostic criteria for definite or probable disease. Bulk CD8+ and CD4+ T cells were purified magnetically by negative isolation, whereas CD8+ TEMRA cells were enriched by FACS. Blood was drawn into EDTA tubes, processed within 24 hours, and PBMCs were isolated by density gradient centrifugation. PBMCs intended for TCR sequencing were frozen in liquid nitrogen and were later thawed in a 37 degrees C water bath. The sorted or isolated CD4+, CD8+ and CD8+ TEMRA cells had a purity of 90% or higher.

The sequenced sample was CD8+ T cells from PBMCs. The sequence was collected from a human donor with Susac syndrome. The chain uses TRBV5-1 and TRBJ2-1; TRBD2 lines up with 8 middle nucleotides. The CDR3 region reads CASSFLSGLAAYNEQFF. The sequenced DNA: TGCGCCAGCAGCTTTTTGTCCGGACTAGCCGCTTACAATGAGCAGTTCTTC. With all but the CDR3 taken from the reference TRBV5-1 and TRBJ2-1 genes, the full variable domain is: KAGVTQTPRYLIKTRGQQVTLSCSPISGHRSVSWYQQTPGQGLQFLFEYFSETQRNKGNFPGRFSGRQFSNSRSEMNVSTLELGDSALYLCASSFLSGLAAYNEQFFGPGTRLTVL.